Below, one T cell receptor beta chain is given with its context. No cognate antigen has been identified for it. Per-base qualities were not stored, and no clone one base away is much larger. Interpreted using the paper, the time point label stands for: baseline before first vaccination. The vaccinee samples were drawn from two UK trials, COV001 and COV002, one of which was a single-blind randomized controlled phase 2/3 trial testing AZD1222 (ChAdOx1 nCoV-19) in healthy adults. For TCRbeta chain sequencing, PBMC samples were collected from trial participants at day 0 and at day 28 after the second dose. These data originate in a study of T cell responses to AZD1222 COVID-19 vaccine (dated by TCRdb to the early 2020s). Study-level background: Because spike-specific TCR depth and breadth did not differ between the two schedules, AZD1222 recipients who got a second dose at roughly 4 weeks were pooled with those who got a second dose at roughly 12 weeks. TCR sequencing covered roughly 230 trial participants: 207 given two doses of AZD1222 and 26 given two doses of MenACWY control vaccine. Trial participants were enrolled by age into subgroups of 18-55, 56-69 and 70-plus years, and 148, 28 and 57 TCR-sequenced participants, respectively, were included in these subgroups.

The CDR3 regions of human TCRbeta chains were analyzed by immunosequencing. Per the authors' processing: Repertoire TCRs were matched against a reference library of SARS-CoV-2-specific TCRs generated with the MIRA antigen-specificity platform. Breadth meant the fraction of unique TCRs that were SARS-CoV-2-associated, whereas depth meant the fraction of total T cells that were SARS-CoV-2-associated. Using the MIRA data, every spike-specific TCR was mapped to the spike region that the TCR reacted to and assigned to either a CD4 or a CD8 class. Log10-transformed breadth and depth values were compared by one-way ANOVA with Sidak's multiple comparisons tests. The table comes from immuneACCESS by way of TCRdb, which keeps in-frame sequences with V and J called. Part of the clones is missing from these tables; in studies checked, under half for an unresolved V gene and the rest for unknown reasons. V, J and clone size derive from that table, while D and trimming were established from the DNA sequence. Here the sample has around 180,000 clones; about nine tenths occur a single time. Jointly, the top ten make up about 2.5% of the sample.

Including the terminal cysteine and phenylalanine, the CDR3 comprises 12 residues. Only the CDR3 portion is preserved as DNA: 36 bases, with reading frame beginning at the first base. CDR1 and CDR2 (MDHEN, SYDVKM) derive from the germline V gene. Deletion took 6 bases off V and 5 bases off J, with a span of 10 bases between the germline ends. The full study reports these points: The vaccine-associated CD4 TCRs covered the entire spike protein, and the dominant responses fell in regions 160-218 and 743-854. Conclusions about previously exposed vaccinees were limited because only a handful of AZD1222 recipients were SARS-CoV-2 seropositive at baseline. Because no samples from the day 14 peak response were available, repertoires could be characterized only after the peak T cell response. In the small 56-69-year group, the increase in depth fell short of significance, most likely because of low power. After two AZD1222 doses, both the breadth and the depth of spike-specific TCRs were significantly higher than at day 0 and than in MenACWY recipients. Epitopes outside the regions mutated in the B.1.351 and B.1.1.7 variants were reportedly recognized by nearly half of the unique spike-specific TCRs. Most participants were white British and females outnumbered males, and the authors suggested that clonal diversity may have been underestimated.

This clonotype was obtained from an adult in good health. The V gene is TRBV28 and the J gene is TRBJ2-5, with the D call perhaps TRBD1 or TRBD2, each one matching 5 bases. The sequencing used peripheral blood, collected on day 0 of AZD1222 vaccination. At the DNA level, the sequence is TGTGCCAGCAGAGTTTGGGGGGAGACCCAGTACTTC. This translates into CASRVWGETQYF.